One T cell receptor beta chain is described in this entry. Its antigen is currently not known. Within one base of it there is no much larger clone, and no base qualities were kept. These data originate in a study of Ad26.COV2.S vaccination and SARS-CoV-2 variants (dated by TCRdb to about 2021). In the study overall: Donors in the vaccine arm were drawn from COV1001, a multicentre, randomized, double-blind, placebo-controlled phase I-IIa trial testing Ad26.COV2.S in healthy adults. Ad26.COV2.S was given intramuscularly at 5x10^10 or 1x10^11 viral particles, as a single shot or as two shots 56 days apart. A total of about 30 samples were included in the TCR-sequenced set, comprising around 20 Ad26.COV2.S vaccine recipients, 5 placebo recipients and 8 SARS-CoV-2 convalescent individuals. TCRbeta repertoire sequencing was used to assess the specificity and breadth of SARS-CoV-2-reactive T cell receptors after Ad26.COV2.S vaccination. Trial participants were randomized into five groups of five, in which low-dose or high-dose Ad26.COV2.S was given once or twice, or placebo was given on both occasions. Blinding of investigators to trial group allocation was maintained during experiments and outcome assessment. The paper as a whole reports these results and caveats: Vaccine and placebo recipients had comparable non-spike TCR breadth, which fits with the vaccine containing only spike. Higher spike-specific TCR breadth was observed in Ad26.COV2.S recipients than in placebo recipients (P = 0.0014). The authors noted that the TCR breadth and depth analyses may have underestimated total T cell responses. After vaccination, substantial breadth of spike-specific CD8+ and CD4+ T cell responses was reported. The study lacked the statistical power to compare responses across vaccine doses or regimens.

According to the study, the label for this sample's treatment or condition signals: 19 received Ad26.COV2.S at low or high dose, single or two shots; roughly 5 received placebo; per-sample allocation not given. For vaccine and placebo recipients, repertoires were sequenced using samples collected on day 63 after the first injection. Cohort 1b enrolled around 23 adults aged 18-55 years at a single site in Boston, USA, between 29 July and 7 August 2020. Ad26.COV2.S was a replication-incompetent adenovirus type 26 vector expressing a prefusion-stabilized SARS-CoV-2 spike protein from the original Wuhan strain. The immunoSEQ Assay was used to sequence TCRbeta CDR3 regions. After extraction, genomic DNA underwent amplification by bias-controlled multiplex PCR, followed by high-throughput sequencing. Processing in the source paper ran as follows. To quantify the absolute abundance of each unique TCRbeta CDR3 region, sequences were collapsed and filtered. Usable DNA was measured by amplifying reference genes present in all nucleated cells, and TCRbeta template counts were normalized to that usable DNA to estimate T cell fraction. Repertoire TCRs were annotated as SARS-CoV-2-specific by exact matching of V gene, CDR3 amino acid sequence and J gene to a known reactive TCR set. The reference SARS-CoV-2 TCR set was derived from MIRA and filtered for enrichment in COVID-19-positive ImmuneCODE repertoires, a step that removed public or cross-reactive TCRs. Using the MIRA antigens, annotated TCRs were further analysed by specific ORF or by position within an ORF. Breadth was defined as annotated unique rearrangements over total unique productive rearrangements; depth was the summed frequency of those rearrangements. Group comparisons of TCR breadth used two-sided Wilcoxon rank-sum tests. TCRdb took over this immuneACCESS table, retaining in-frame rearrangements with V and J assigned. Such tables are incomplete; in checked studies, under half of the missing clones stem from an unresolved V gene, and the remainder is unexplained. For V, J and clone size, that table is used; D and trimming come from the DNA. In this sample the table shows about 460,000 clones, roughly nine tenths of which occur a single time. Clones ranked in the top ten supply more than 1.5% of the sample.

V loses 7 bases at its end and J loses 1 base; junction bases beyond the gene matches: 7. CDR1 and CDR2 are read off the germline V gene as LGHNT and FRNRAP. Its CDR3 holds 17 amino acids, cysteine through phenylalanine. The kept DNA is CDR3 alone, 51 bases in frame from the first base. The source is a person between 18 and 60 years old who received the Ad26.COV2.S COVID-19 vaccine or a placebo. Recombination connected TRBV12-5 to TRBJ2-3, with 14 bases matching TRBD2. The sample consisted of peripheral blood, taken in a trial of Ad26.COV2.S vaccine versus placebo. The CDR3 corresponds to CASAIGTSGSGTDTQYF. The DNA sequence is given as TGTGCTAGTGCCATCGGGACTAGCGGGAGTGGCACAGATACGCAGTATTTT.